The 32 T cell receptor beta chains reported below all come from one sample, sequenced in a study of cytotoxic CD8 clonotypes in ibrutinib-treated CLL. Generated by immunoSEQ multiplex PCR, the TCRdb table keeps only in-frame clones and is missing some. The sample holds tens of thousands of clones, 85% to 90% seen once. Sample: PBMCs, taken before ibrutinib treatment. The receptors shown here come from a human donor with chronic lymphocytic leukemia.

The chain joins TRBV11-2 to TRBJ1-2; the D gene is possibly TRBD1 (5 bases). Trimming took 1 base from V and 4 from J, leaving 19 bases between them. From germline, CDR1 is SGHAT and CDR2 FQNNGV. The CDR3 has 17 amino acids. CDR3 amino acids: CASSLAVLGERGYGYTF. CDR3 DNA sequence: TGTGCCAGCAGCTTAGCCGTTTTGGGGGAGAGGGGCTATGGCTACACCTTC.

CDR3 loop: CAIKTGGGQPQHF. The CDR3 DNA reads TGTGCCATCAAAACAGGGGGTGGTCAGCCCCAGCATTTT. The chain links TRBV10-3 to TRBJ1-5, with 8 nucleotides matching TRBD1. There are 13 residues in the CDR3. The V gene end was trimmed by 7 bases and the J gene end by 6 bases; junction bases not matched to a gene: 5. The germline gives CDR1 ENHRY, CDR2 SYGVKD.

CDR3 bases: TGTGCCAGTAGTGTGGGGAATAGAGGAAGCAATCAGCCCCAGCATTTT. It codes for CASSVGNRGSNQPQHF. This chain joins TRBV19 and TRBJ1-5; no clear D gene. The germline V gene has CDR1 LNHDA and CDR2 SQIVND (reference sequence). The CDR3 loop spans 16 amino acids. V lost 5 bases and J lost 1, with 15 bases in between.

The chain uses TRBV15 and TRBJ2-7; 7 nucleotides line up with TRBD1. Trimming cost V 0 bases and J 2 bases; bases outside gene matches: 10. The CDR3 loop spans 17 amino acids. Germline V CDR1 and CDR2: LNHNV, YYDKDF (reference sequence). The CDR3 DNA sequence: TGTGCCACCAGCAGAGAAAGTTCGGGGCAGGGGGCCTACGAGCAGTACTTC. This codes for CATSRESSGQGAYEQYF.

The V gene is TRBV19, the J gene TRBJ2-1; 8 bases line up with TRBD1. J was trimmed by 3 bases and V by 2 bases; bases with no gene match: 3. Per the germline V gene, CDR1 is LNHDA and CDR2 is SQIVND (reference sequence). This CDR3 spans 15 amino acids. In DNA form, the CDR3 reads TGTGCCAGTAGTATAAGACAGGGGAACTACAATGAGCAGTTCTTC. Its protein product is CASSIRQGNYNEQFF.

CDR3 loop: CASFKASSSTDTQYF. The CDR3, as DNA: TGTGCCAGCTTTAAGGCGTCATCTAGCACAGATACGCAGTATTTT. This chain joins TRBV6-6 and TRBJ2-3; D is ambiguous. The CDR3 totals 15 residues. The V end was cut by 8 bases, the J end by 0 bases, with 15 bases between. Per the germline V gene, CDR1 is MNHNY and CDR2 is SVGAGI (reference sequence).

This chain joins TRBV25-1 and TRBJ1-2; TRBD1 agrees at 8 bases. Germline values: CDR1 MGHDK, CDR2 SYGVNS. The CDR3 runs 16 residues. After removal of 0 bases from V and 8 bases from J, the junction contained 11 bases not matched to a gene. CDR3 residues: CASSEYGVGRDRGYTF. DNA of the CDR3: TGTGCCAGCAGTGAATACGGTGTCGGAAGGGACAGGGGCTACACCTTC.

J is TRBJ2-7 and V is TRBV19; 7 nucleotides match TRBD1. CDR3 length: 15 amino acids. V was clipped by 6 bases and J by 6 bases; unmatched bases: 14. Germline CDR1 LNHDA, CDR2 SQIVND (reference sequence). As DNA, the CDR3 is TGTGCCAGTAGATACAGACAGGGCCAGGCGAGCGAGCAGTACTTC. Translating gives CASRYRQGQASEQYF. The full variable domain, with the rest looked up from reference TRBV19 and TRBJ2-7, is DGGITQSPKYLFRKEGQNVTLSCEQNLNHDAMYWYRQDPGQGLRLIYYSQIVNDFQKGDIAEGYSVSREKKESFPLTVTSAQKNPTAFYLCASRYRQGQASEQYFGPGTRLTVT.

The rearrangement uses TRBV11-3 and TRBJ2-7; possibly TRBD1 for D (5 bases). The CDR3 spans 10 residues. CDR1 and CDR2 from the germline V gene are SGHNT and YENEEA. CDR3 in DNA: TGTGAGGGGAAGGGCCTCGAGCAGTACTTC. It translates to CEGKGLEQYF. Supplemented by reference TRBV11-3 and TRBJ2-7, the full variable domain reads EAGVVQSPRYKIIEKKQPVAFWCNPISGHNTLYWYLQNLGQGPELLIRYENEEAVDDSQLPKDRFSAERLKGVDSTLKIQPAELGDSAVYLCEGKGLEQYFGPGTRLTVT.

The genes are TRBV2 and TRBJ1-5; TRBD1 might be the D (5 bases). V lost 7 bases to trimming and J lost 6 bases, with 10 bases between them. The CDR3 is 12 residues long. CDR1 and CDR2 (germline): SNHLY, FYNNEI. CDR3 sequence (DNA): TGTGCCAGCACGGGGGAAGGTCAGCCCCAGCATTTT. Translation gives CASTGEGQPQHF.

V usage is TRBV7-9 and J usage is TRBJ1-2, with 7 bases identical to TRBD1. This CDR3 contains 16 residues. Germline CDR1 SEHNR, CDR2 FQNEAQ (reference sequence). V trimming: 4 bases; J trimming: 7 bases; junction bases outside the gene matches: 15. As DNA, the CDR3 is TGTGCCAGCAGCTCCCGAGATTGGACAGGAGTAATTGGCTACACCTTC. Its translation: CASSSRDWTGVIGYTF. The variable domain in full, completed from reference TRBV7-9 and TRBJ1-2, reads DTGVSQNPRHKITKRGQNVTFRCDPISEHNRLYWYRQTLGQGPEFLTYFQNEAQLEKSRLLSDRFSAERPKGSFSTLEIQRTEQGDSAMYLCASSSRDWTGVIGYTFGSGTRLTVV.

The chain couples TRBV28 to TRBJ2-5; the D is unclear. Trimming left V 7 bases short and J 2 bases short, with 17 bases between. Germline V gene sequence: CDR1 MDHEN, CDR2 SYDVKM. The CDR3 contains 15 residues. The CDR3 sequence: CASILFIDIQETQYF. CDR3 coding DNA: TGTGCCAGCATCCTTTTTATAGATATACAAGAGACCCAGTACTTC.

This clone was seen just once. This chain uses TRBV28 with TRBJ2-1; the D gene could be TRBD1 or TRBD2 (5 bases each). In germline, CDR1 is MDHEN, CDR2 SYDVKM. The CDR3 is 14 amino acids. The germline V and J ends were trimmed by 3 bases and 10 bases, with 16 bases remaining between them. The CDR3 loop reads CASSLSQGSGEQFF. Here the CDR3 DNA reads TGTGCCAGCAGTTTGAGTCAGGGCAGCGGAGAGCAGTTCTTC.

The CDR3 DNA reads as TGTGCCAGCAGTCGACCTGGAGGGGTGGTCGGGGAGCTGTTTTTT. The encoded protein is CASSRPGGVVGELFF. This chain connects TRBV28 to TRBJ2-2, with TRBD2 as a possible D gene (6 bases). Trimming removed 5 bases from V and 7 bases from J, with 17 bases in between. This CDR3 spans 15 amino acids. Germline CDR1 is MDHEN and CDR2 is SYDVKM.

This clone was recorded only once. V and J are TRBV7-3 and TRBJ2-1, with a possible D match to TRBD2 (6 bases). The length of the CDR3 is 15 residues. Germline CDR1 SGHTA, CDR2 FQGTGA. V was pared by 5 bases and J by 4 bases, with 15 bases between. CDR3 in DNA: TGTGCCAGCAGCCCTCTGCCGGGACTTTACAATGAGCAGTTCTTC. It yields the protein CASSPLPGLYNEQFF. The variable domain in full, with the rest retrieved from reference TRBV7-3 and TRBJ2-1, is GAGVSQTPSNKVTEKGKYVELRCDPISGHTALYWYRQSLGQGPEFLIYFQGTGAADDSGLPNDRFFAVRPEGSVSTLKIQRTERGDSAVYLCASSPLPGLYNEQFFGPGTRLTVL.

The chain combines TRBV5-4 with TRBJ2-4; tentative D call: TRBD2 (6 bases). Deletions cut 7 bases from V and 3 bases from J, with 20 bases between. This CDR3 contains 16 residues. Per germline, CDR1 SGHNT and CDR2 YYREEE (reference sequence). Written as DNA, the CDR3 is TGTGCCAGCTTCCCGTGGGGGGAGTTGGACAAAAACATTCAGTACTTC. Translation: CASFPWGELDKNIQYF.

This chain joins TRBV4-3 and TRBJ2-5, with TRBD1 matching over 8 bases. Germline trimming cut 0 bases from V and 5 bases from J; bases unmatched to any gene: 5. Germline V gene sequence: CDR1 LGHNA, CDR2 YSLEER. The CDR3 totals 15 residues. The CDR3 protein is CASSQDGRGLETQYF. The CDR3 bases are TGCGCCAGCAGCCAAGACGGCAGGGGGCTTGAGACCCAGTACTTC.

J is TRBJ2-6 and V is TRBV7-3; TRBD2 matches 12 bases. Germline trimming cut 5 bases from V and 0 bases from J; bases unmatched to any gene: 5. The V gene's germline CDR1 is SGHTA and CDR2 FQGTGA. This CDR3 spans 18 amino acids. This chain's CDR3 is CASSRGLAGRSGANVLTF. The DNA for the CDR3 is TGTGCCAGCAGCAGGGGACTAGCGGGCCGCTCTGGGGCCAACGTCCTGACTTTC.

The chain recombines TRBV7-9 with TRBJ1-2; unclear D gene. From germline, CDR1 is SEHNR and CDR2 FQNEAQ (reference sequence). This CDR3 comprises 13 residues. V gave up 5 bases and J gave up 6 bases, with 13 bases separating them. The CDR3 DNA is TGTGCCAGCAGCCTAAAATCGACGGATGGCTACACCTTC. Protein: CASSLKSTDGYTF.

In nucleotides, the CDR3 is TGTGCCACCAGCAGAGTGTCGCTCGACGGCGGAGGTGAAGCTTTCTTT. It yields the protein CATSRVSLDGGGEAFF. V gene TRBV15 combines with J gene TRBJ1-1; D gene ambiguous. Germline loops: CDR1 LNHNV, CDR2 YYDKDF (reference sequence). This CDR3 region has 16 residues. Trimming left V 1 base short and J 7 bases short, with 19 bases between.

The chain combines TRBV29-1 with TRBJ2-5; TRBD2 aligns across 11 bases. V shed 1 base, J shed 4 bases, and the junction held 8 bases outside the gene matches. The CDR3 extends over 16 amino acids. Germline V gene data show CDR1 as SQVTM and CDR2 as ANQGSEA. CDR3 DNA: TGCAGCGTTGAAGTTAGGGTAGCGGGAGGGAGAGAGACCCAGTACTTC. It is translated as CSVEVRVAGGRETQYF.

DNA for the CDR3: TGTGCAAGTCGCGCCAATACAGGGGGCGATGGCTACACCTTC. Translating gives CASRANTGGDGYTF. V usage is TRBV12-2 and J usage is TRBJ1-2; the table's D call of TRBD1 was not tested on the DNA. TRBV12-2 is tagged as a pseudogene. This CDR3 is built from 14 residues.

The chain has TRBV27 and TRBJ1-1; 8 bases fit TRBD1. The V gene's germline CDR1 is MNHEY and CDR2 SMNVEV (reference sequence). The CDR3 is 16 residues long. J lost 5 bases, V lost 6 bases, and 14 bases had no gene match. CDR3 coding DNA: TGTGCCAGCAGCGCACGGGCAGGGGGCTCTGTGACTGAAGCTTTCTTT. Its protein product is CASSARAGGSVTEAFF.

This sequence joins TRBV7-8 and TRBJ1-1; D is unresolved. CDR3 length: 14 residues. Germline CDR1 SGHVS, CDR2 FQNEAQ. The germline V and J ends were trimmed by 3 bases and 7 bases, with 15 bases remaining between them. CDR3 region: CASSLDRRRIEAFF. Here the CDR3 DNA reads TGTGCCAGCAGCTTGGATCGGCGGAGGATTGAAGCTTTCTTT.

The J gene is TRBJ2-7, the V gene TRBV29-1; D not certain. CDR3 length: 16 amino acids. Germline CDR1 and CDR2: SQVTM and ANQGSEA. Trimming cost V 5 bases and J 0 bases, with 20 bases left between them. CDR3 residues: CSVPAGFKESSYEQYF. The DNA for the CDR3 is TGCAGCGTTCCCGCTGGTTTCAAGGAGAGCTCCTACGAGCAGTACTTC.

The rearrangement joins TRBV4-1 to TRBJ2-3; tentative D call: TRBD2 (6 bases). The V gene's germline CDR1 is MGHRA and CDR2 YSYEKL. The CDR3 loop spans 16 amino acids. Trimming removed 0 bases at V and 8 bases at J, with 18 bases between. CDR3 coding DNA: TGCGCCAGCAGCCAAGACTTTGTCGGGAGCCTCGGTACGCAGTATTTT. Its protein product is CASSQDFVGSLGTQYF.

The CDR3 bases are TGTGCCAGCAGCTCGGACAGGCTGAAACTGTTTTTT. The encoded protein is CASSSDRLKLFF. The chain has TRBV13 and TRBJ1-4; 7 bases map to TRBD1. This CDR3 is 12 amino acids long. V shed 4 bases and J 11 bases; nucleotides not matched to a gene: 4. The V gene's germline CDR1 is PRHDT and CDR2 FYEKMQ (reference sequence).

CDR3 DNA sequence: TGTGCCAGCACTCTCAGGGGGTTTCGGATTTCCACCGGGGAGCTGTTTTTT. Its protein is CASTLRGFRISTGELFF. The chain uses TRBV27 and TRBJ2-2; 7 bases are a match to TRBD1. Unmatched junction bases numbered 15, after V lost 7 bases and J lost 4 bases. The CDR3 runs to 17 residues. Germline lookup yields CDR1 MNHEY and CDR2 SMNVEV (reference sequence).

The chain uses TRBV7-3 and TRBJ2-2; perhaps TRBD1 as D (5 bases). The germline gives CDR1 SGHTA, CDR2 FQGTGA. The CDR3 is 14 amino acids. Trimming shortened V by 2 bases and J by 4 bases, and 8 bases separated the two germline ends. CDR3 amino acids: CASSLGRVTGELFF. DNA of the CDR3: TGTGCCAGCAGCTTAGGCAGGGTCACCGGGGAGCTGTTTTTT.

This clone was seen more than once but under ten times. The CDR3 DNA is TGTGCCAGCAGTCCCTCATGGGGAAGCCCCAACACTGAAGCTTTCTTT. It yields the protein CASSPSWGSPNTEAFF. This chain links TRBV28 with TRBJ1-1, with D unclear. This CDR3 is built from 16 residues. V gave up 5 bases and J gave up 2 bases, with 18 bases separating them. CDR1 is MDHEN, CDR2 SYDVKM, per germline. Together with reference TRBV28 and TRBJ1-1, the CDR3 gives the full variable domain: DVKVTQSSRYLVKRTGEKVFLECVQDMDHENMFWYRQDPGLGLRLIYFSYDVKMKEKGDIPEGYSVSREKKERFSLILESASTNQTSMYLCASSPSWGSPNTEAFFGQGTRLTVV.

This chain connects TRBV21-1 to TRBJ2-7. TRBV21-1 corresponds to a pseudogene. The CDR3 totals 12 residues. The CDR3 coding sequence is TGTGCCAGCAGACCAAGATCGTTCGAGCAGTACTTC. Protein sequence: CASRPRSFEQYF.

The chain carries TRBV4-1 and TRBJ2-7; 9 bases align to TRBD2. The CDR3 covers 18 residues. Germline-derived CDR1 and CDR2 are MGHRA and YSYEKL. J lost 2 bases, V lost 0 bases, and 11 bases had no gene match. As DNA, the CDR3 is TGCGCCAGCAGCCAAGACTCCAGGCTAGCGGGAAAAACCTACGAGCAGTACTTC. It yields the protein CASSQDSRLAGKTYEQYF.